This is a list of T cell receptor beta chains from one sample in a study of CXCR3-negative and CXCR3-positive naive CD8 T cells. Reanalyzing the 5' RACE reads, TCRdb keeps one entry per CDR3 protein, without DNA. This sample's table has about 58,000 distinct CDR3 sequences. The source material was naive CXCR3- CD8+ T cells from blood. Every receptor here comes from a human donor in good health. Some clones in this sample may be carry-over from other donors' samples. The CDR3 runs from the conserved cysteine through the conserved F or W. The order of the fields is J gene, V gene, CDR3 protein.

J gene: TRBJ2-1; V gene: TRBV2; CDR3 protein: CARRQSSYNEQFF
J gene: TRBJ1-2; V gene: TRBV14; CDR3 protein: CASSLIPGNSYGYTF
J gene: TRBJ1-6; V gene: TRBV5-6; CDR3 protein: CASSAAGSSYNSPLHF
J gene: TRBJ2-1; V gene: TRBV29-1; CDR3 protein: CSGARDRDPNEQFF
J gene: TRBJ2-7; V gene: TRBV5-1; CDR3 protein: CASSLARTRTYEQYF
J gene: TRBJ2-5; V gene: TRBV7-9; CDR3 protein: CASSNLQETQYF
J gene: TRBJ2-2; V gene: TRBV29-1; CDR3 protein: CSVSWTEGNTGELFF
J gene: TRBJ2-7; V gene: TRBV5-1; CDR3 protein: CASSSPGGSYEQYF
J gene: TRBJ1-1; V gene: TRBV28; CDR3 protein: CASSSRSRMNTEAFF
J gene: TRBJ2-7; V gene: TRBV29-1; CDR3 protein: CSATETYEQYF
J gene: TRBJ2-5; V gene: TRBV5-1; CDR3 protein: CASSLARRETQYF
J gene: TRBJ1-6; V gene: TRBV14; CDR3 protein: CASSQDETGYGSPLHF
J gene: TRBJ2-1; V gene: TRBV21-1; CDR3 protein: CASRGLSYNEQFF
J gene: TRBJ2-7; V gene: TRBV12-3/TRBV12-4; CDR3 protein: CASSHGQAYEQYF
J gene: TRBJ1-5; V gene: TRBV7-9; CDR3 protein: CASSPQDADLGGQPQHF
J gene: TRBJ2-1; V gene: TRBV20-1; CDR3 protein: CSAFITSGVYNEQFF
J gene: TRBJ2-1; V gene: TRBV5-1; CDR3 protein: CASSLRDSGSNEQFF
J gene: TRBJ2-7; V gene: TRBV28; CDR3 protein: CASSARDTNYEQYF
J gene: TRBJ1-1; V gene: TRBV24-1; CDR3 protein: CATSEGPTANTEAFF
J gene: TRBJ2-1; V gene: TRBV15; CDR3 protein: CATSRDPLWRGGLNEQFF
J gene: TRBJ2-1; V gene: TRBV2; CDR3 protein: CASSGWQQDEQFF
J gene: TRBJ2-1; V gene: TRBV6-4; CDR3 protein: CASSDQGGGANEQFF
J gene: TRBJ2-1; V gene: TRBV29-1; CDR3 protein: CSVASREGEQFF
J gene: TRBJ2-3; V gene: TRBV7-2; CDR3 protein: CASLGLAGSLDTDTQYF
J gene: TRBJ2-1; V gene: TRBV28; CDR3 protein: CASTLMAVYNEQFF
J gene: TRBJ1-1; V gene: TRBV4-3; CDR3 protein: CASSQDGQGAITEAFF
J gene: TRBJ2-1; V gene: TRBV13; CDR3 protein: CASSPTHSQGDEQFF
J gene: TRBJ2-3; V gene: TRBV5-1; CDR3 protein: CASSLEPGLAGVSTDTQYF
J gene: TRBJ2-7; V gene: TRBV6-2/TRBV6-3; CDR3 protein: CASSHGLAGLYEQYF
J gene: TRBJ1-1; V gene: TRBV5-1; CDR3 protein: CASSSTLIPWREGSNTEAFF
J gene: TRBJ2-7; V gene: TRBV11-2; CDR3 protein: CASSLDSGLAGDYEQYF
J gene: TRBJ2-7; V gene: TRBV14; CDR3 protein: CVSSQDRGEQYF
J gene: TRBJ1-2; V gene: TRBV7-2; CDR3 protein: CASSLGGGGGYGYTF
J gene: TRBJ2-2; V gene: TRBV5-6; CDR3 protein: CASRQLAGGFGELFF
J gene: TRBJ2-7; V gene: TRBV4-2; CDR3 protein: CASSQEAVGGAAYEQYF
J gene: TRBJ2-7; V gene: TRBV15; CDR3 protein: CATSRDRGQGPSGQYF
J gene: TRBJ1-2; V gene: TRBV7-9; CDR3 protein: CASSPAVSGGEGYTF